This TCR beta chain was retrieved from a study of tumor and adjacent non-tumor tissue in lung cancer. Whole-study context: Histology: about a dozen adenocarcinoma, a couple of squamous cell carcinoma, 1 small cell lung cancer.

The library came from three nested PCR rounds adapted from ARM-PCR protocols. In TCRdb, the multiplex PCR reads were re-called with MiXCR into one record per CDR3 protein. The sample has about 100,000 distinct CDR3 sequences; about 62% are singletons. The CDR3 contains 12 residues. Trimming left V 3 bases short and J 0 bases short, with 5 bases between. Germline V lookup: CDR1 DFQATT, CDR2 SNEGSKA (reference sequence). RNA was extracted from bulk tissue without any cell sorting. The normal lung tissue was taken more than 3 cm from the tumor edge. Chemotherapy-naive patients with new lung cancer underwent thoracic surgery in China, August–late 2014. Study observations and caveats: Higher tumor TCR diversity was associated with shorter survival. Top 100 clones took a larger repertoire share in normal lung.

This clonotype was counted many times. Its antigen is not known. The rearrangement joins TRBV20-1 to TRBJ1-2; no clear D gene. The specimen sequenced was distant non-tumor lung tissue. The clonotype was recovered from a man aged 25-40 years with non-small cell lung cancer. This CDR3 reads CSARRANYGYTF. CDR3 DNA sequence: TGCAGTGCTAGGAGAGCTAACTATGGCTACACCTTC.